Sequencing of this T cell receptor beta chain was carried out in a study of blood T cell dynamics during melanoma immunotherapy. Study-wide findings and caveats: PBMC repertoires of eventual disease-control patients split at W3 into clonality or diversity gains.

Libraries were prepared by immunoSEQ multiplex PCR; TCRdb keeps only in-frame clonotypes and omits some of them. The repertoire consists of 8,000 to 13,000 clones, with roughly nine tenths occurring once and the leading ten covering about 4%. Concerning this clone itself: Its specificity is not known.

Time point noted: week 3, after first cycle of checkpoint inhibitor. This CDR3 is 13 amino acids long. Germline-derived CDR1 and CDR2 are MGHDK and SYGVNS. V was trimmed by 3 bases and J by 0 bases, leaving 6 bases between them. The origin of this receptor is a human donor with melanoma. The specimen was blood, collected from a patient treated with checkpoint blockade. The chain links TRBV25-1 to TRBJ2-7; no clear D gene. DNA for the CDR3: TGTGCCAGCAGTGATACCAACTCCTACGAGCAGTACTTC. Its translation is CASSDTNSYEQYF.